These 20 T cell receptor beta chains were sequenced from one sample in a study of tumor-infiltrating lymphocytes in primary liver carcinoma (dated by TCRdb to the late 2010s). Blood RNA was extracted from unsorted whole blood using TRIzol reagent, and germline DNA was obtained with the DNeasy Blood & Tissue kit. Sequencing instrument: Illumina HiSeq 2500. Using a constant-region primer and ProtoScript II reverse transcriptase, TCRbeta-specific cDNA was reverse-transcribed from about 460 ng total RNA. Construction of the TCRbeta libraries relied on three nested rounds of multiplex PCR, following a slightly modified ARM-PCR procedure. The first two PCR rounds used multiplex TRBV1-TRBV30 forward primers with a Cbeta reverse primer, each for around 10 cycles. TCRdb trimmed the raw reads at Q25, called clones with MiXCR and kept productive beta chains. Identical CDR3 proteins give one entry, which carries the most common genes and DNA. The sample data list fewer than 250,000 distinct CDR3 sequences, and less than 70% of these were observed just once. Roughly 7% of the sample comes from the top ten.

The sequencing sample was made of peripheral blood. The origin of the receptors is a woman aged 55-70 years with primary liver carcinoma and hepatitis B virus infection.

The chain uses TRBV11-2 and TRBJ2-3; D remains ambiguous. Looked up from germline, CDR1 is SGHAT and CDR2 is FQNNGV. This CDR3 is built from 12 residues. V lost 10 bases, J lost 9 bases, and 17 bases lay in between. The CDR3 sequence: CANCLGNGTQYF. CDR3 nucleotide sequence: TGTGCCAACTGCTTAGGGAACGGCACGCAGTATTTT.

This clonotype has a handful of counts. With a much larger clone just one base away, this may be a read error. The genes are TRBV6-1 and TRBJ2-1; a weak D match, TRBD2 (5 bases). V shed 6 bases and J shed 5 bases, with 20 bases lying between them. CDR3 size: 16 residues. Germline V gene data show CDR1 as MNHNS and CDR2 as SASEGT. The CDR3 sequence is CASSPLKGEYDNEQFF. CDR3 sequence (DNA): TGTGCCAGCAGCCCCCTAAAGGGAGAGTATGACAATGAGCAGTTCTTC.

This clonotype was seen at least ten times. This sequence joins TRBV6-1 and TRBJ2-1; TRBD2 matches 11 bases. Germline CDR1 MNHNS, CDR2 SASEGT. The V gene end was trimmed by 5 bases and the J gene end by 7 bases; junction bases not matched to a gene: 4. The CDR3 runs to 14 residues. Written as DNA, the CDR3 is TGTGCCAGCAGTCTACGACTAGCGGGGAATGAGCAGTTCTTC. It codes for CASSLRLAGNEQFF.

A remark on this clonotype: At one of its ends the junction is not consistent with the germline gene, which may arise from a read error. V gene TRBV11-1 combines with J gene TRBJ2-2; no definite D call. Germline lookup yields CDR1 SGHAT and CDR2 FQDESV (reference sequence). The CDR3 sequence is 14 residues long. The CDR3 region has the DNA TGTGTCAGCCGCTTGGCTCCGAACACCGGGGAGCTGTTTTTT. Amino acids: CVSRLAPNTGELFF.

This clonotype was seen a few times. This rearrangement joins TRBV6-6 to TRBJ2-1; 14 bases are shared with TRBD2. CDR3 length equals 14 residues. From germline, CDR1 is MNHNY and CDR2 SVGAGI (reference sequence). The J segment lost 8 bases and the V segment lost 6 bases, leaving 3 bases of the junction unmatched. The CDR3 nucleotides read TGTGCCAGCAGGACTAGCGGGAGGGGGGATGAGCAGTTCTTC. It translates to CASRTSGRGDEQFF.

Concerning this clonotype itself: The junction departs from the called germline gene at one end, perhaps through a read error. This chain uses TRBV11-2 with TRBJ2-1; D is undetermined. CDR1 and CDR2 from the germline V gene are SGHAT and FQNNGV. The CDR3 runs to 15 residues. The CDR3 nucleotides are TGTGCCAGTAGCTTAGGTGCAGAGTCCTACAATGAGCAGTCCTTC. Protein: CASSLGAESYNEQSF.

About this clonotype: A read error may be the cause here, since a much bigger clone is one base away. The chain recombines TRBV5-1 with TRBJ2-5, with TRBD2 matching 8 bases. Trimming at V came to 0 bases and at J to 2 bases, leaving 6 bases not matched to a gene. The length of the CDR3 is 16 residues. Per the germline V gene, CDR1 is SGHRS and CDR2 is YFSETQ. CDR3 DNA: TGCGCCAGCAGCTTGGTTGAGACTAGCGCGCAAGAGACCCAGTACTTC. Translating it yields CASSLVETSAQETQYF.

This clonotype was observed at least ten times. The genes are TRBV12-3 or TRBV12-4 and TRBJ2-3, with D possibly being TRBD2 (6 bases). This CDR3 is 15 amino acids long. Trimming removed 3 bases at V and 4 bases at J, with 14 bases between. In nucleotides, the CDR3 is TGTGCCAGCAGTTTGGACCAGGGAGGTGCAGATACGCAGTATTTT. Its protein is CASSLDQGGADTQYF.

This clonotype appeared a single time. V is TRBV4-1 and J is TRBJ2-1; 12 nucleotides match TRBD2. The CDR3 sequence is 19 residues long. Trimming took 1 base from V and 5 from J; bases not matched to a gene: 12. CDR1 is MGHRA and CDR2 is YSYEKL in the germline V gene. The CDR3 coding sequence is TGCGCCAGCAGCCAAGTGTGGCTAGCGGGAGGGCCTAAAGACAATGAGCAGTTCTTC. It translates to CASSQVWLAGGPKDNEQFF.

With regard to this clonotype: Compared with germline, one end of the junction differs, possibly owing to a read error. The chain joins TRBV29-1 to TRBJ2-3; weak D call: TRBD2 (6 bases). The CDR3 covers 14 residues. Germline V gene data show CDR1 as SQVTM and CDR2 as ANQGSEA. CDR3 bases: TGCAGCGTTAAGAGGGACTTAATGGTGGATATGCAGTATTTT. It codes for CSVKRDLMVDMQYF.

A remark on this clonotype: Without the conserved terminal phenylalanine or tryptophan, this CDR3 likely stems from a read error. This chain joins TRBV11-2 and TRBJ1-2; D remains ambiguous. The V gene's germline CDR1 is SGHAT and CDR2 FQNNGV. This CDR3 is built from 14 residues. In DNA form, the CDR3 reads TGTGCCAGCAGCTTAGAACCATCTAACTATGGTTACACCATC. The encoded protein is CASSLEPSNYGYTI.

In this sample, this clonotype turned up once. A read error may explain this, as a much larger clone is one base away. The chain couples TRBV5-1 to TRBJ2-5, with D unclear. Germline V gene lookup returns CDR1 SGHRS and CDR2 YFSETQ. There are 14 residues in the CDR3. The CDR3 nucleotides read TGCGCCCGCAGCTTGGGAACATACCAAGAGACCCAGTACTTC. It yields the protein CARSLGTYQETQYF.

A note on this clonotype: Mismatch with germline at one junction end may stem from a read error. This sequence joins TRBV11-2 and TRBJ2-2; TRBD2 matches at 9 bases. The CDR3 is made up of 16 amino acids. Germline CDR1 SGHAT, CDR2 FQNNGV. The CDR3 DNA is TGTGCCAACAGCTTAGGTCTAGCGGGAATCACCGGGGAGCTATTTTTT. It codes for CANSLGLAGITGELFF.

The chain is built from TRBV6-5 and TRBJ1-2; a possible D gene is TRBD1 (5 bases). The length of the CDR3 is 15 residues. Germline CDR1 is MNHEY and CDR2 is SVGAGI. The V end was cut by 3 bases, the J end by 4 bases, with 15 bases between. This CDR3 is CASSYKGREFYGYTF. CDR3 coding DNA: TGTGCCAGCAGTTATAAGGGCAGGGAGTTCTATGGCTACACCTTC.

About this clonotype: The CDR3 does not end in the conserved phenylalanine or tryptophan, so this is likely a read error. This chain joins TRBV6-1 and TRBJ1-1; 9 positions agree with TRBD1. The CDR3 covers 15 residues. V was pared by 7 bases and J by 4 bases, with 10 bases of the junction left unmatched. The V gene's germline CDR1 is MNHNS and CDR2 SASEGT. The CDR3 loop is CASNIRQGVGTEAFY. The CDR3 nucleotides are TGTGCCAGCAATATAAGACAGGGGGTAGGCACTGAAGCTTTCTAT.

As for this clonotype: Possible read error: a much larger clone is one base away. V and J are TRBV6-6 and TRBJ2-6, with 10 nucleotides matching TRBD1. The CDR3 has 17 amino acids. Germline CDR1 MNHNY, CDR2 SVGAGI (reference sequence). The CDR3 sequence: CACSPDRGRTGANVLTF. The CDR3 DNA is TGTGCCTGCAGCCCCGACAGGGGGCGTACTGGGGCCAACGTCCTGACTTTC.

This clonotype was seen repeatedly, ten times or more. The chain links TRBV11-1 to TRBJ2-3, with 10 bases lining up with TRBD2. The V gene end was trimmed by 3 bases and the J gene end by 0 bases; junction bases not matched to a gene: 6. Per germline, CDR1 SGHAT and CDR2 FQDESV (reference sequence). This CDR3 region has 17 residues. As DNA, the CDR3 is TGTGCCAGCAGCTTTTCCGGGACTAGCGAGAGCACAGATACGCAGTATTTT. Protein sequence: CASSFSGTSESTDTQYF.

The rearrangement uses TRBV28 and TRBJ2-3; D is undetermined. The CDR3 sequence is 13 residues long. Trimming stripped 5 bases from V and 15 bases from J, with 21 bases between. Germline V CDR1 and CDR2: MDHEN, SYDVKM. The CDR3 DNA is TGTGCCAGCAGTCTTCATGGTCCAGATATGCACTATTTT. Amino acid sequence: CASSLHGPDMHYF.

This chain uses TRBV20-1 with TRBJ1-5; D is uncertain. Germline V gene data show CDR1 as DFQATT and CDR2 as SNEGSKA (reference sequence). CDR3 size: 13 residues. The V and J ends lost 2 bases and 4 bases respectively, with 9 bases between them. The CDR3, as DNA: TGCAGTGCTAGATTCGTCTCGAATCAGCCCCAGCATTTT. This gives the protein CSARFVSNQPQHF.

As regards this clonotype: Relative to the germline gene, one junction end is altered; a read error may explain this. The CDR3 loop is CASSQRAGDTDMQYF. The CDR3 DNA reads TGTGCCAGCAGCCAAAGGGCGGGAGACACAGATATGCAGTACTTT. The V gene is TRBV4-2, the J gene TRBJ2-3; 7 bases map to TRBD2. The CDR3 sequence is 15 residues long. CDR1 is LGHNA and CDR2 is YNFKEQ in the germline V gene.